Listed here are 28 T cell receptor beta chains from one sample, sequenced in a study of blood T cell repertoires in COVID-19. TCRdb's copy holds only in-frame clones and misses some; the assay was immunoSEQ multiplex PCR. The table has 110,000 to 150,000 clones, 76% seen once. Specimen: peripheral blood. These TCRs come from a man between 60 and 75 years old with acute or convalescent COVID-19.

V usage is TRBV6-4 and J usage is TRBJ2-3; TRBD1 matches 7 bases. V trimming: 7 bases; J trimming: 5 bases; junction bases outside the gene matches: 12. CDR1 and CDR2 from the germline V gene are MRHNA and SNTAGT. The CDR3 is made up of 15 amino acids. This CDR3 is CASTPEQGRGDTQYF. The CDR3 nucleotides are TGTGCCAGCACCCCTGAACAGGGGCGCGGAGATACGCAGTATTTT.

This chain links TRBV19 with TRBJ2-3; D possibly corresponds to TRBD2 (5 bases). V lost 0 bases, J lost 4 bases, and 17 bases lay in between. Germline values: CDR1 LNHDA, CDR2 SQIVND (reference sequence). The CDR3 is 17 residues long. The CDR3 region is CASSIDLMGERPDTQYF. The CDR3 DNA is TGTGCCAGTAGTATAGATCTTATGGGAGAGAGGCCAGATACGCAGTATTTT.

This clone was seen a few times. The chain recombines TRBV29-1 with TRBJ2-1, with 10 bases matching TRBD1. Unmatched junction bases numbered 4, after V lost 7 bases and J lost 7 bases. The V gene's germline CDR1 is SQVTM and CDR2 ANQGSEA. The CDR3 contains 12 residues. The CDR3 here is CSGGTGVNEQFF. The CDR3 DNA sequence: TGCAGCGGGGGGACAGGGGTAAATGAGCAGTTCTTC.

V and J are TRBV5-1 and TRBJ2-2; TRBD1 is a possible D gene (6 bases). CDR3 length equals 15 residues. CDR1 is SGHRS and CDR2 is YFSETQ in the germline V gene. Trimming removed 5 bases from V and 6 bases from J, with 17 bases in between. Here the CDR3 reads CASRAAGDRPGELFF. The CDR3, as DNA: TGCGCCAGCAGAGCGGCAGGGGATCGGCCCGGGGAGCTGTTTTTT.

The V and J genes are TRBV7-7 and TRBJ2-5; 7 bases align to TRBD1. This CDR3 spans 14 amino acids. Germline trimming cut 5 bases from V and 4 bases from J; bases unmatched to any gene: 7. CDR1 is SSHAT, CDR2 FNYEAQ, per germline (reference sequence). As DNA, the CDR3 is TGTGCCAGCAGCGCACGACAGGGCCCAGAGACCCAGTACTTC. This codes for CASSARQGPETQYF.

This chain links TRBV3-1 (or the pseudogene TRBV3-2) with TRBJ2-7, with D unresolved. With 4 bases removed from V and 0 bases from J, the gap between germline ends came to 7 bases. The length of the CDR3 is 13 residues. The germline V gene has CDR1 LGHDT and CDR2 YNNKEL (reference sequence). This CDR3 reads CASSPPSSYEQYF. The CDR3 DNA is TGTGCCAGCAGCCCGCCGAGCTCCTACGAGCAGTACTTC.

This chain links TRBV5-1 with TRBJ2-5; 11 positions agree with TRBD1. V shed 0 bases and J 0 bases; nucleotides not matched to a gene: 10. The CDR3 is 19 residues long. Germline CDR1 and CDR2: SGHRS and YFSETQ. CDR3 coding DNA: TGCGCCAGCAGCTTGGGAAGGGGACAGGGGGATTGGTACCAAGAGACCCAGTACTTC. Its translation: CASSLGRGQGDWYQETQYF.

The rearrangement links TRBV27 to TRBJ2-7; 7 positions match TRBD1. Germline V CDR1 and CDR2: MNHEY, SMNVEV (reference sequence). CDR3 length: 18 amino acids. With 3 bases clipped from V and 3 bases from J, the junction kept 17 bases outside the gene matches. The CDR3 coding sequence is TGTGCCAGCAGTTTGAAGGGGGCAGGGCTAGCTCATAGCTACGAGCAGTACTTC. Protein: CASSLKGAGLAHSYEQYF.

This chain joins TRBV27 and TRBJ1-2, with D perhaps matching TRBD1 (5 bases). V lost 5 bases to trimming and J lost 4 bases, with 11 bases between them. Germline lookup yields CDR1 MNHEY and CDR2 SMNVEV (reference sequence). This CDR3 has 13 amino acids. The CDR3 DNA is TGTGCCAGCAGTGCGGGGGTTAGCTATGGCTACACCTTC. Translation: CASSAGVSYGYTF.

V usage is TRBV3-1 (or the pseudogene TRBV3-2) and J usage is TRBJ1-5; D perhaps matches TRBD1 (5 bases). Trimming took off 1 base at V and 3 bases at J, with 7 bases between the two ends. Germline CDR1 reads LGHDT; CDR2 reads YNNKEL (reference sequence). This CDR3 is built from 14 residues. The CDR3 coding sequence is TGTGCCAGCAGCCAAGTGACAGACAATCAGCCCCAGCATTTT. Protein product: CASSQVTDNQPQHF.

The chain couples TRBV6-1 to TRBJ2-7; 10 bases fit TRBD1. CDR3 length: 17 amino acids. The trim removed 3 bases at V and 3 bases at J, leaving 11 bases unmatched. CDR1 MNHNS and CDR2 SASEGT come from the germline V gene. CDR3 sequence reads: CASSELTGTGVLYEQYF. CDR3 DNA sequence: TGTGCCAGCAGTGAGCTGACCGGGACAGGGGTTCTCTACGAGCAGTACTTC.

The gene calls are TRBV30 and TRBJ2-4; TRBD1 matches 10 bases. This CDR3 is 17 amino acids long. V lost 5 bases, J lost 0 bases, and 10 bases stayed unmatched. The germline gives CDR1 GTSNPN, CDR2 SVGIG (reference sequence). The CDR3 DNA reads as TGTGCCTGGCGGGGACAGGGGCAGTCTTTAGCCAAAAACATTCAGTACTTC. Translating it yields CAWRGQGQSLAKNIQYF.

Only a few counts were recorded for this clone. The gene calls are TRBV7-8 and TRBJ2-7; TRBD2 might be the D (5 bases). The CDR3 totals 16 residues. Germline CDR1 reads SGHVS; CDR2 reads FQNEAQ. The ends were cut back, 1 base at V and 1 base at J, with 14 bases in the middle. CDR3 loop: CASSLVVGEVSYEQYF. DNA of the CDR3: TGTGCCAGCAGCTTAGTGGTGGGAGAGGTTTCCTACGAGCAGTACTTC.

Only a few counts were recorded for this clone. The V and J genes are TRBV10-1 and TRBJ2-1; TRBD1 is a possible D gene (6 bases). The CDR3 extends over 16 amino acids. Trimming stripped 3 bases from V and 6 bases from J, with 18 bases between. CDR1 is WNHNN, CDR2 SYGVQD, per germline (reference sequence). CDR3 coding DNA: TGCGCCAGCAGTGACGGGATAGCCCCCAGGGGCAATGAGCAGTTCTTC. This codes for CASSDGIAPRGNEQFF.

The genes are TRBV28 and TRBJ2-2; weak D call: TRBD2 (6 bases). Trimming shortened V by 6 bases and J by 5 bases, and 13 bases separated the two germline ends. Germline loops: CDR1 MDHEN, CDR2 SYDVKM. The CDR3 totals 14 residues. CDR3 protein: CASSLIAETGELFF. CDR3 in DNA: TGTGCCAGCAGCCTTATAGCGGAAACCGGGGAGCTGTTTTTT.

CDR3 sequence: CAIGALGYNEQFF. CDR3 nucleotide sequence: TGTGCCATAGGAGCTTTAGGCTACAATGAGCAGTTCTTC. This chain links TRBV6-4 with TRBJ2-1, with D uncertain. The V and J ends lost 10 bases and 3 bases respectively, with 13 bases between them. This CDR3 is 13 amino acids long. Germline lookup yields CDR1 MRHNA and CDR2 SNTAGT.

The rearrangement uses TRBV5-6 and TRBJ2-7; D perhaps matches TRBD2 (5 bases). The V gene's germline CDR1 is SGHDT and CDR2 YYEEEE. The V end was cut by 7 bases, the J end by 5 bases, with 22 bases between. This CDR3 spans 15 amino acids. CDR3 coding DNA: TGTGCCAGCCGCTCTAGGAGCGGACGGGCTAACGAGCAGTACTTC. Its translation is CASRSRSGRANEQYF. The entire variable domain, with the rest obtained from reference TRBV5-6 and TRBJ2-7, is as follows: DAGVTQSPTHLIKTRGQQVTLRCSPKSGHDTVSWYQQALGQGPQFIFQYYEEEERQRGNFPDRFSGHQFPNYSSELNVNALLLGDSALYLCASRSRSGRANEQYFGPGTRLTVT.

The J gene is TRBJ2-1, the V gene TRBV19; D unresolved. The germline V gene has CDR1 LNHDA and CDR2 SQIVND (reference sequence). The CDR3 extends over 15 amino acids. Deletions cut 4 bases from V and 0 bases from J, with 10 bases between. The CDR3 here is CASSKDSSSYNEQFF. The CDR3 DNA follows: TGTGCCAGTAGTAAAGACTCCAGCTCCTACAATGAGCAGTTCTTC.

The rearrangement links TRBV18 to TRBJ2-7; 7 nucleotides align to TRBD1. This CDR3 has 14 amino acids. V trimming: 2 bases; J trimming: 5 bases; junction bases outside the gene matches: 6. Germline loops: CDR1 KGHSH, CDR2 LQKENI. This CDR3 reads CASSPEQGMNEQYF. The CDR3 DNA sequence: TGTGCCAGCTCACCAGAACAGGGGATGAACGAGCAGTACTTC. Combining the CDR3 with reference TRBV18 and TRBJ2-7 gives the whole variable domain NAGVMQNPRHLVRRRGQEARLRCSPMKGHSHVYWYRQLPEEGLKFMVYLQKENIIDESGMPKERFSAEFPKEGPSILRIQQVVRGDSAAYFCASSPEQGMNEQYFGPGTRLTVT.

With regard to this clone: A read error may produce the germline difference seen at one junction end. The rearrangement links TRBV18 to TRBJ2-7; 7 nucleotides line up with TRBD2. CDR3 length equals 14 residues. The germline gives CDR1 KGHSH, CDR2 LQKENI. CDR3 nucleotides: TGTGCCAACTCACCACCCGCTAGCGGCTACGAGCAGTACTTC. This sequence encodes CANSPPASGYEQYF.

This rearrangement joins TRBV18 to TRBJ2-5, with 8 positions matching TRBD2. This CDR3 is 14 amino acids long. Germline values: CDR1 KGHSH, CDR2 LQKENI. V shed 2 bases, J shed 14 bases, and the junction held 13 bases outside the gene matches. In DNA, the CDR3 is TGTGCCAGCTCACCAGCGGGAGGTGGCACACGTGAATACTTC. Its protein product is CASSPAGGGTREYF. Full variable domain (rest looked up from reference TRBV18 and TRBJ2-5): NAGVMQNPRHLVRRRGQEARLRCSPMKGHSHVYWYRQLPEEGLKFMVYLQKENIIDESGMPKERFSAEFPKEGPSILRIQQVVRGDSAAYFCASSPAGGGTREYFGPGTRLLVL.

The chain employs TRBV19 and TRBJ2-7; 8 nucleotides line up with TRBD2. V was clipped by 1 base and J by 1 base; unmatched bases: 3. CDR3 length: 15 amino acids. CDR1 and CDR2 from the germline V gene are LNHDA and SQIVND (reference sequence). This chain's CDR3 is CASSIGSGGSYEQYF. The CDR3 DNA reads TGTGCCAGTAGTATAGGGAGCGGGGGATCCTACGAGCAGTACTTC.

This rearrangement joins TRBV6-5 to TRBJ2-4; D is perhaps TRBD2 (6 bases). The CDR3 extends over 13 amino acids. Germline loops: CDR1 MNHEY, CDR2 SVGAGI. The ends were cut back, 4 bases at V and 6 bases at J, with 10 bases in the middle. The CDR3 loop is CASSWGLGNIQYF. The CDR3 region has the DNA TGTGCCAGCAGTTGGGGACTCGGAAACATTCAGTACTTC.

The chain links TRBV30 to TRBJ2-4; TRBD1 is a possible D gene (6 bases). Germline CDR1 reads GTSNPN; CDR2 reads SVGIG (reference sequence). The CDR3 runs 14 residues. The germline V and J ends were trimmed by 1 base and 4 bases, with 11 bases remaining between them. The CDR3 DNA reads TGTGCCTGGAGTGCTGGGACATCGAAAAACATTCAGTACTTC. Residues: CAWSAGTSKNIQYF.

The gene calls are TRBV4-2 and TRBJ2-1, with TRBD2 matching 8 bases. The CDR3 is 15 amino acids. Germline CDR1 and CDR2: LGHNA and YNFKEQ. V was pared by 0 bases and J by 3 bases, with 1 base of the junction left unmatched. The CDR3 DNA reads TGTGCCAGCAGCCAAGAAACTAGCGGCTACAATGAGCAGTTCTTC. It is translated as CASSQETSGYNEQFF.

The chain links TRBV24-1 to TRBJ2-1; TRBD2 matches 12 bases. V was clipped by 3 bases and J by 0 bases; unmatched bases: 11. CDR3 length equals 20 residues. Germline V gene data show CDR1 as KGHDR and CDR2 as SFDVKD. In nucleotides, the CDR3 is TGTGCCACCAGTGATCCGACTAGCGGGAGTACTCTTTACTCCTACAATGAGCAGTTCTTC. As protein: CATSDPTSGSTLYSYNEQFF.

The chain is built from TRBV6-5 and TRBJ1-3; 8 nucleotides line up with TRBD1. Germline V gene lookup returns CDR1 MNHEY and CDR2 SVGAGI. This CDR3 has 15 amino acids. The V segment lost 2 bases and the J segment 3 bases; nucleotides outside the gene matches: 3. The CDR3 region is CASSYRTGGGNTIYF. The CDR3 bases are TGTGCCAGCAGTTACCGCACAGGGGGTGGAAACACCATATATTTT.

This chain links TRBV27 with TRBJ1-4, with a weak D call TRBD1 (6 bases). The V end lost 3 bases, the J end lost 7 bases, and 12 bases lay between the germline ends. Germline V lookup: CDR1 MNHEY, CDR2 SMNVEV (reference sequence). This CDR3 region has 14 residues. CDR3 nucleotide sequence: TGTGCCAGCAGTTTGAACAGGGTTGGTGAAAAACTGTTTTTT. It yields the protein CASSLNRVGEKLFF.